What follows are 27 T cell receptor beta chains derived from one specimen sequenced in a study of CD8+CD57+ T cells in acquired aplastic anemia (dated by TCRdb to 2016 to 2018). For sequencing, an Illumina HiSeq 2000 was employed. TCR beta VDJ combination and CDR3 sequence profiling used genomic DNA as the template. The public reads were quality trimmed at Q25 with fastp and then assembled into clones with MiXCR by TCRdb, keeping productive beta chains. Rows merge per CDR3 protein into single entries with the most common DNA and genes. Within this sample are 200,000 to 250,000 distinct CDR3 sequences, with over 40% of them counted one time only. The top ten clonotypes cover roughly 21% of the sample. Expansion of CD8+CD57+ cells had been shown by flow cytometry in the patients chosen for sequencing. The sequencing input was sorted CD4+, CD8+, or CD8+CD57+ T cells (not recorded which) from PBMCs. The receptors here all came from a human donor with aplastic anemia.

Of note for this clonotype: The limits of the CDR3 on the DNA are not certain, so only TCRdb's listed CDR3 is given. The chain carries TRBV20-1 and TRBJ1-4; the D call in the table, TRBD1, was not verified against the DNA. Germline loops: CDR1 DFQATT, CDR2 SNEGSKA (reference sequence). The CDR3 is 23 residues long, counting both termini. CDR3 amino acids: CSARGDGIEAFFGQGTTNEKLFF.

About this clonotype itself: It may be a read error: a sequence one base away is much more abundant. This chain links TRBV7-9 with TRBJ2-7; 10 bases match TRBD1. Germline CDR1 and CDR2: SEHNR and FQNEAQ (reference sequence). This CDR3 is built from 17 residues. Unmatched junction bases numbered 12, after V lost 2 bases and J lost 5 bases. DNA for the CDR3: TGTGCCAGCAGCTTAAAGCTTCGGGACAGGGGCCGGGACGAGCAGTACTTC. Its translation is CASSLKLRDRGRDEQYF.

The genes are TRBV19 and TRBJ2-1; unclear D gene. V was trimmed by 3 bases and J by 0 bases, leaving 9 bases between them. This CDR3 is built from 15 residues. Germline CDR1 LNHDA, CDR2 SQIVND (reference sequence). CDR3 protein: CASSIMGFSYNEQFF. The CDR3 DNA sequence: TGTGCCAGTAGTATTATGGGATTCTCCTACAATGAGCAGTTCTTC.

This clonotype was detected only once. The genes are TRBV5-1 and TRBJ2-5; 7 nucleotides align to TRBD2. The J call may be incorrect, as the DNA end agrees better with TRBJ2-7. The CDR3 covers 13 residues. Germline V gene data show CDR1 as SGHRS and CDR2 as YFSETQ. CDR3 residues: CASSQPGGYEQYF. In nucleotides, the CDR3 is TGCGCCAGCAGCCAGCCGGGAGGATACGAGCAGTACTTC.

This clonotype was counted a few times. The conserved closing phenylalanine or tryptophan is absent in this CDR3, likely reflecting a read error. No DNA is shown, since the ends of the CDR3 on it are uncertain; the CDR3 is the one TCRdb lists. The V call is TRBV2, the J call TRBJ1-3; the table's TRBD1 call for D was not verified on the DNA. The CDR3 is 10 residues long, ends included. Germline V CDR1 and CDR2: SNHLY, FYNNEI. The CDR3 is CASSQVRDRS.

This clonotype was found once. The rearrangement joins TRBV24-1 to TRBJ1-1; the D gene is possibly TRBD1 (6 bases). V lost 4 bases and J lost 7, with 15 bases in between. The germline V gene encodes CDR1 KGHDR and CDR2 SFDVKD. The CDR3 extends over 14 amino acids. CDR3 sequence: CATSDPGTPDEAFF. DNA for the CDR3: TGTGCCACCAGTGACCCAGGGACACCCGATGAAGCTTTCTTT.

CDR3 nucleotides: TGTGCCAGCTCACCGGGACAGGGGGCTTTCTTT. Amino acids: CASSPGQGAFF. This chain joins TRBV18 and TRBJ1-1, with TRBD1 identical over 10 bases. CDR1 and CDR2 from the germline V gene are KGHSH and LQKENI. V lost 3 bases to trimming and J lost 11 bases; unmatched junction nucleotides: 0. This CDR3 contains 11 residues. Complete variable domain (other parts from reference TRBV18 and TRBJ1-1): NAGVMQNPRHLVRRRGQEARLRCSPMKGHSHVYWYRQLPEEGLKFMVYLQKENIIDESGMPKERFSAEFPKEGPSILRIQQVVRGDSAAYFCASSPGQGAFFGQGTRLTVV.

Comment on this clonotype: One junction end disagrees with the germline gene, perhaps due to a read error. The rearrangement joins TRBV5-5 to TRBJ2-7; 9 bases match TRBD1. Per the germline V gene, CDR1 is SGHKS and CDR2 is YYEKEE (reference sequence). The CDR3 has 16 amino acids. The CDR3 sequence: CASSWASGTGNYEQYF. CDR3 in DNA: TGCGCCAGCAGCTGGGCCTCGGGGACAGGGAACTACGAGCAGTACTTC. Full variable domain (remainder filled in from reference TRBV5-5 and TRBJ2-7): DAGVTQSPTHLIKTRGQQVTLRCSPISGHKSVSWYQQVLGQGPQFIFQYYEKEERGRGNFPDRFSARQFPNYSSELNVNALLLGDSALYLCASSWASGTGNYEQYFGPGTRLTVT.

This clonotype appeared many times. V usage is TRBV5-1 and J usage is TRBJ2-1, with a tentative D call TRBD1 (6 bases). The germline gives CDR1 SGHRS, CDR2 YFSETQ. V lost 2 bases and J 5 bases, leaving 11 bases between the germline ends. The CDR3 loop spans 14 amino acids. This CDR3 is CASSLITGNNEQFF. CDR3 nucleotide sequence: TGCGCCAGCAGCTTAATTACAGGGAACAATGAGCAGTTCTTC.

The sample holds many counts of this clonotype. The genes are TRBV20-1 and TRBJ2-3; D possibly corresponds to TRBD2 (5 bases). CDR1 and CDR2 from the germline V gene are DFQATT and SNEGSKA (reference sequence). CDR3 length equals 14 residues. CDR3: CSAGKGDSTDTQYF. The CDR3 nucleotides are TGCAGCGCCGGGAAGGGCGATAGCACAGATACGCAGTATTTT.

The V gene is TRBV2, the J gene TRBJ2-7; 7 bases fit TRBD2. Germline-derived CDR1 and CDR2 are SNHLY and FYNNEI. The J segment lost 3 bases and the V segment lost 5 bases, leaving 10 bases of the junction unmatched. The CDR3 is 15 amino acids. The CDR3 here is CASSPRTGGGYEQYF. The CDR3 DNA reads TGTGCCAGCAGTCCCAGGACTGGCGGGGGCTACGAGCAGTACTTC.

The chain has TRBV9 and TRBJ1-3; D uncertain. V shed 0 bases and J shed 4 bases, with 2 bases lying between them. This CDR3 is built from 12 residues. The germline CDR1 and CDR2 sequences are SGDLS and YYNGEE. The CDR3 DNA sequence: TGTGCCAGCAGCGTAGACGGAAACACCATATATTTT. Its translation: CASSVDGNTIYF.

This chain connects TRBV29-1 to TRBJ2-7, with D unclear. CDR1 is SQVTM and CDR2 is ANQGSEA in the germline V gene. The CDR3 has 11 residues. V was pared by 6 bases and J by 5 bases, with 11 bases between. CDR3 region: CSVRVVHEQYF. DNA of the CDR3: TGCAGCGTAAGGGTCGTCCACGAGCAGTACTTC.

This clonotype was seen only a few times. The V and J genes are TRBV28 and TRBJ1-6, with TRBD1 identical over 10 bases. Per germline, CDR1 MDHEN and CDR2 SYDVKM. Trimming at V came to 4 bases and at J to 11 bases, leaving 11 bases not matched to a gene. The CDR3 consists of 16 residues. CDR3 bases: TGTGCCAGCAGTTGGGCGGGACAGGGGAGTTTACCACCCCTCCACTTT. Translation gives CASSWAGQGSLPPLHF.

This clonotype was found a few times. The chain joins TRBV9 to TRBJ2-5, with D perhaps TRBD1 or TRBD2 (5 bases each). Trimming left V 0 bases short and J 5 bases short, with 20 bases between. This CDR3 comprises 17 residues. Germline CDR1 SGDLS, CDR2 YYNGEE. The CDR3 DNA reads as TGTGCCAGCAGCGTAGCTGGGGGTTTGGGTAGCTGGGAGACCCAGTACTTC. Its translation: CASSVAGGLGSWETQYF.

The chain carries TRBV24-1 and TRBJ2-3, with 8 bases aligning to TRBD2. The CDR3 is 18 residues long. Trimming removed 6 bases from V and 2 bases from J; junction bases left unmatched: 15. Germline V lookup: CDR1 KGHDR, CDR2 SFDVKD. CDR3 in amino acids: CATSSSRLRGGPTDTQYF. CDR3 in DNA: TGTGCCACCAGTTCGTCCCGACTCCGGGGGGGCCCCACAGATACGCAGTATTTT.

A remark on this clonotype: This could be a read error, since a much larger clone is one nucleotide away. The chain links TRBV28 to TRBJ1-2; D is unresolved. From germline, CDR1 is MDHEN and CDR2 SYDVKM. The CDR3 consists of 10 residues. DNA of the CDR3: TGTGCCAGCAGAGGATCTGGCCACACCTTC. Translated, it gives CASRGSGHTF.

This clonotype was seen at least ten times. The gene calls are TRBV7-3 and TRBJ1-4; the match to TRBD1 covers 8 bases. V lost 3 bases to trimming and J lost 6 bases; unmatched junction nucleotides: 0. Germline CDR1 SGHTA, CDR2 FQGTGA. The CDR3 totals 13 residues. DNA for the CDR3: TGTGCCAGCAGCTTGGACAGGGATGAAAAACTGTTTTTT. It encodes CASSLDRDEKLFF.

This clonotype was picked up many times. V usage is TRBV2 and J usage is TRBJ2-2; D gene unclear. V lost 1 base to trimming and J lost 2 bases, with 11 bases between them. This CDR3 spans 16 amino acids. CDR1 and CDR2 from the germline V gene are SNHLY and FYNNEI. CDR3 sequence: CASSEDVQQNTGELFF. In nucleotides, the CDR3 is TGTGCCAGCAGTGAAGACGTACAGCAAAACACCGGGGAGCTGTTTTTT.

The V gene is TRBV5-1, the J gene TRBJ1-1, with TRBD1 matching 11 bases. The CDR3 runs 17 residues. Germline CDR1 SGHRS, CDR2 YFSETQ. V gave up 5 bases and J gave up 4 bases; unmatched junction bases: 13. The DNA of the CDR3 is TGCGCCAGCAGTTTCGACGGGACAGGGGGGTACGGCACTGAAGCTTTCTTT. Its protein is CASSFDGTGGYGTEAFF. The variable domain in full, completed from reference TRBV5-1 and TRBJ1-1, reads KAGVTQTPRYLIKTRGQQVTLSCSPISGHRSVSWYQQTPGQGLQFLFEYFSETQRNKGNFPGRFSGRQFSNSRSEMNVSTLELGDSALYLCASSFDGTGGYGTEAFFGQGTRLTVV.

This clonotype was seen only a few times. One junction end does not reproduce the germline sequence, and a read error may be involved. V usage is TRBV19 and J usage is TRBJ2-7; D is undetermined. There are 13 residues in the CDR3. The V gene's germline CDR1 is LNHDA and CDR2 SQIVND (reference sequence). CDR3 sequence: CASSSWASYEQYF. The CDR3 DNA reads as TGTGCCAGTAGTAGCTGGGCCTCCTATGAGCAGTACTTC.

The chain links TRBV10-3 to TRBJ2-7; 9 positions agree with TRBD1. Trimming removed 7 bases from V and 2 bases from J; junction bases left unmatched: 3. CDR1 is ENHRY, CDR2 SYGVKD, per germline. This CDR3 comprises 13 residues. The CDR3 sequence: CAIKGQGPYEQYF. Here the CDR3 DNA reads TGTGCCATCAAGGGACAGGGCCCCTACGAGCAGTACTTC.

Many counts were recorded for this clonotype. This chain connects TRBV7-8 to TRBJ2-1; no clear D. The ends were cut back, 5 bases at V and 4 bases at J, with 21 bases in the middle. The germline CDR1 and CDR2 sequences are SGHVS and FQNEAQ. The CDR3 length is 17 residues. The DNA for the CDR3 is TGTGCCAGCAGCAAAGGTGGGCCCCAACTGGGTTACAATGAGCAGTTCTTC. The encoded protein is CASSKGGPQLGYNEQFF.

In its sample, this clonotype was seen a few times. CDR3 in DNA: TGCGCCAGCAGCTATCAGGGGGGTTCCACTGAAGCTTTCTTT. It specifies CASSYQGGSTEAFF. V usage is TRBV5-1 and J usage is TRBJ1-1; 7 bases agree with TRBD1. The germline CDR1 and CDR2 sequences are SGHRS and YFSETQ. Unmatched junction bases numbered 6, after V lost 3 bases and J lost 4 bases. This CDR3 comprises 14 residues.

The genes are TRBV7-2 and TRBJ2-7, with a weak D call TRBD2 (6 bases). The CDR3 has 14 amino acids. The germline V gene encodes CDR1 SGHTA and CDR2 FQGNSA. The germline V and J ends were trimmed by 1 base and 6 bases, with 13 bases remaining between them. The CDR3 nucleotides read TGTGCCAGCAGCTTAGGGACCGGGGGATCCGAGCAGTACTTC. It yields the protein CASSLGTGGSEQYF.

Ten or more counts support this clonotype. This chain joins TRBV11-3 and TRBJ2-5, with D possibly matching TRBD1 (6 bases). Germline CDR1 SGHNT, CDR2 YENEEA. CDR3 size: 13 residues. V was trimmed by 3 bases and J by 2 bases, leaving 7 bases between them. In DNA form, the CDR3 reads TGTGCCAGCAGCTTGGACAGACAAGAGACCCAGTACTTC. Translation gives CASSLDRQETQYF.

About this clonotype itself: A much larger clone sits a single nucleotide away, making a read error possible. The V call is TRBV3-1, the J call TRBJ1-6, with TRBD1 as a possible D gene (5 bases). The CDR3 is 13 amino acids. CDR1 and CDR2 from the germline V gene are LGHDT and YNNKEL (reference sequence). Trimming cost V 8 bases and J 7 bases, with 12 bases left between them. CDR3 sequence reads: CASGPTENSPLHF. The CDR3 DNA is TGTGCCAGCGGCCCGACAGAGAATTCACCCCTCCACTTT.